This TCR beta chain was documented in a study of blood T cells in healthy people across ages. A second about 7 to 11 cycle PCR used barcoded and J-beta primers. Researchers report that a template-switch adaptor with 12 random nucleotides tagged each cDNA molecule. TCRdb re-called the 5' RACE reads with MiXCR, one entry per CDR3 protein. The sample consists of around 800,000 distinct CDR3 sequences, roughly 25% of them appearing once. The V gene's germline CDR1 is DFQATT and CDR2 SNEGSKA (reference sequence). The length of the CDR3 is 16 residues. V shed 3 bases and J shed 0 bases, with 17 bases lying between them. This same sample was also taken into another study, of T cells of mothers and their children. From that second work: Across the analysis, no persistent microchimeric T cell clones were detected.

This chain joins TRBV20-1 and TRBJ2-5, with D tentatively TRBD1 or TRBD2 (6 bases each). The sequenced sample consisted of blood. This sequence was found in a boy aged 5 to 17 in good health. CDR3 sequence: CSARAWGRGDQETQYF. The DNA of the CDR3 is TGCAGTGCTAGGGCGTGGGGGCGGGGCGACCAAGAGACCCAGTACTTC.